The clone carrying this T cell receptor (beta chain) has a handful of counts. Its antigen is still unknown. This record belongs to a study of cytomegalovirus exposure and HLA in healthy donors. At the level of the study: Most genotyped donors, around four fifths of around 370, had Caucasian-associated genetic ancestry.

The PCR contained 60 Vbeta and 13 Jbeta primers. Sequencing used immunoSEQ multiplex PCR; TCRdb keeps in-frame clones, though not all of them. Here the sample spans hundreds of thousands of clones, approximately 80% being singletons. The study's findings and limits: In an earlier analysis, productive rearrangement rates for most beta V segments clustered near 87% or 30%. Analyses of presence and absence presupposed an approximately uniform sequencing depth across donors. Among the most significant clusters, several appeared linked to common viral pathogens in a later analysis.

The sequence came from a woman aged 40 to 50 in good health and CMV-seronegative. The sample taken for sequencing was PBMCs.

Here the CDR3 DNA reads TGTGCCAGCAGTTCCCGACAGGGACCCTATAATTCACCCCTCCACTTT. Residues: CASSSRQGPYNSPLHF. The genes are TRBV6-5 and TRBJ1-6, with 7 nucleotides matching TRBD1. V was pared by 4 bases and J by 2 bases, with 5 bases of the junction left unmatched. This CDR3 is built from 16 residues. Germline assignment: CDR1 MNHEY and CDR2 SVGAGI.